The T cell receptor (beta chain) under discussion was sequenced for a study of vaccination effects on CD4 cells after COVID-19. Study details: After the second dose, samples were taken at median day 72. General study results and limits: Healthy vaccinees had only 1 of 255 vaccine-induced clones cross-react with common cold coronaviruses.

Viral peptide pool expansion of antigen-specific CD4+ T cells preceded sequencing in the ViraFEST assay. It was after roughly ten days of culture that CD4+ T cells were isolated. Every participant took two doses of the BNT162b2 or mRNA-1273 vaccine. Using immunoSEQ multiplex PCR, the repertoire was profiled, and TCRdb retains in-frame clones only, with some absent. The table lists approximately 30,000 clones, about 83% of them singletons. On this clone: Its antigen remains unidentified.

Germline V lookup: CDR1 SGHRS, CDR2 YFSETQ. The trim removed 3 bases at V and 5 bases at J, leaving 6 bases unmatched. The length of the CDR3 is 14 residues. The rearrangement links TRBV5-1 to TRBJ2-5; TRBD1 agrees at 8 bases. This clonotype originated in a human donor who received a COVID-19 vaccine. Some clones in this sample may be carry-over from other donors' samples. The sequenced sample was CD4+ T cells from PBMCs cultured with HCoV-NL63 spike peptides, obtained after COVID-19 vaccination. The CDR3 region has the DNA TGCGCCAGCAGCTCGGACAGGGCTTCGGAGACCCAGTACTTC. This gives the protein CASSSDRASETQYF.